The clone carrying this T cell receptor (beta chain) came up many times. Its antigen remains unknown. The data originate from a study of spatial heterogeneity in lung cancer. The overall study: A T cell module score from matched bulk RNA-seq correlated strongly with TCR transcript counts in tumor regions. Study results and caveats: Expanded intratumoral alpha and beta TCR counts tracked tumor mutation counts.

The ends were cut back, 3 bases at V and 10 bases at J, with 11 bases in the middle. Germline assignment: CDR1 SGHRS and CDR2 YFSETQ. The CDR3 has 13 residues. TCRdb independently ran MiXCR on the 5' RACE reads; one entry per CDR3 protein. Here the sample spans 7,000 or so distinct CDR3 sequences, about 10% being singletons. The sample's time point: sample taken at primary tumor resection. The donor group consisted of approximately 77 patients who had untreated, early-stage non-small cell lung cancer. The sequenced material consisted of unsorted whole RNA from tumor, nontumor lung or frozen PBMC. The rearrangement links TRBV5-1 to TRBJ1-6, with a tentative D call TRBD1 (6 bases). The material was lung tumor tissue, obtained at surgery. The clonotype originates from a female donor with early-stage non-small cell lung cancer. CDR3 residues: CASSSQGGSPLHF. In DNA form, the CDR3 reads TGCGCCAGCAGCTCACAGGGTGGCTCACCCCTCCACTTT.